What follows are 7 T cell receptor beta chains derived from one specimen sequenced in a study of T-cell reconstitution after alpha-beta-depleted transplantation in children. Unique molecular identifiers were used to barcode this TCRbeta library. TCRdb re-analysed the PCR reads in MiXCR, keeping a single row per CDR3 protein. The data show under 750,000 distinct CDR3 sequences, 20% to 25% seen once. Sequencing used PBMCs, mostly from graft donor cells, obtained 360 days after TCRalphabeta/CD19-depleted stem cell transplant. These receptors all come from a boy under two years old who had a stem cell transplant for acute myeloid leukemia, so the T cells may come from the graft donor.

The DNA of the CDR3 is TGTGCCACCAGTCAACGGGAAGGGTCGGAGACCCAGTACTTC. It yields the protein CATSQREGSETQYF. The chain combines TRBV24-1 with TRBJ2-5, with TRBD2 as a possible D gene (5 bases). The length of the CDR3 is 14 residues. V was trimmed by 6 bases and J by 5 bases, leaving 15 bases between them. Germline CDR1 reads KGHDR; CDR2 reads SFDVKD.

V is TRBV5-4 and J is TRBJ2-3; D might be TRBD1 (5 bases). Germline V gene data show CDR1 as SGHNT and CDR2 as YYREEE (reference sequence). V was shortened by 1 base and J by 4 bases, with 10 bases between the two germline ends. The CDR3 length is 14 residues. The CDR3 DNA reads TGTGCCAGCAGCTTGTATGGGGCCTCAGATACGCAGTATTTT. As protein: CASSLYGASDTQYF.

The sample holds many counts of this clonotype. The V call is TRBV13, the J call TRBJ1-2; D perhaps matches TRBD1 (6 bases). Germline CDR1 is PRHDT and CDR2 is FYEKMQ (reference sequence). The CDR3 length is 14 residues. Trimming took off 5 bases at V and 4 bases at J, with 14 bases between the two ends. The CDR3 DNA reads TGTGCCAGCAGCGCCCAGACAGGCCCCTATGGCTACACCTTC. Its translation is CASSAQTGPYGYTF.

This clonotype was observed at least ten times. This CDR3 reads CASDGFPTQIPYNEQFF. In DNA form, the CDR3 reads TGTGCCAGCGATGGGTTCCCGACCCAGATACCCTACAATGAGCAGTTCTTC. The J gene is TRBJ2-1, the V gene TRBV5-5; D remains ambiguous. The CDR3 loop spans 17 amino acids. Looked up from germline, CDR1 is SGHKS and CDR2 is YYEKEE (reference sequence). The V and J ends lost 7 bases and 2 bases respectively, with 22 bases between them.

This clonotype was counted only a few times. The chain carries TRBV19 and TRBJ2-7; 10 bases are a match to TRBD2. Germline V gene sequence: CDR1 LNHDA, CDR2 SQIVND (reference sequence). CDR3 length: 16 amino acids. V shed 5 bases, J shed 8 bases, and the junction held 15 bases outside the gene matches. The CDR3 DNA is TGTGCCAGTAGTGTTGGGTCTCTAGCGGGGGACCTCCAGCAGTACTTC. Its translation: CASSVGSLAGDLQQYF. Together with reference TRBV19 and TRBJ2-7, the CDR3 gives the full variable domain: DGGITQSPKYLFRKEGQNVTLSCEQNLNHDAMYWYRQDPGQGLRLIYYSQIVNDFQKGDIAEGYSVSREKKESFPLTVTSAQKNPTAFYLCASSVGSLAGDLQQYFGPGTRLTVT.

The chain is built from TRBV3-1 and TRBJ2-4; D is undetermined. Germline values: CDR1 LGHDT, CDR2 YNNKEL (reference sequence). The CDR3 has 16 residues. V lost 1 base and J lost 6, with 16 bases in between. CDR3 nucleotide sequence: TGTGCCAGCAGCCAAGGGATGGTTTCTGGGCCAAACATTCAGTACTTC. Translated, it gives CASSQGMVSGPNIQYF.

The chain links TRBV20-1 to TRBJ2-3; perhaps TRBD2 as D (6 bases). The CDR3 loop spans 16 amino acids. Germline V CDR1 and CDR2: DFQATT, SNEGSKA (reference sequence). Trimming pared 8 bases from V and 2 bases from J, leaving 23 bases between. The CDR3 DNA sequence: TGCAGTCTTACTTCCTGGCGGGGTGTTACCACAGATACGCAGTATTTT. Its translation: CSLTSWRGVTTDTQYF.